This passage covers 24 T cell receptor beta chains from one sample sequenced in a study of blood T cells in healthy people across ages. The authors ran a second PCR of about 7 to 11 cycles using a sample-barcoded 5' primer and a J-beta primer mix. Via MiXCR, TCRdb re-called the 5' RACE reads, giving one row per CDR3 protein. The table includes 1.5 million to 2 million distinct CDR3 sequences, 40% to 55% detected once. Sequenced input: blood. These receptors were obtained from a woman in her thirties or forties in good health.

The CDR3 is CAISGGNSSYEQYF. In DNA, the CDR3 is TGTGCCATCAGTGGCGGAAACAGCTCCTACGAGCAGTACTTC. This chain uses TRBV10-3 with TRBJ2-7; D remains ambiguous. Germline V gene sequence: CDR1 ENHRY, CDR2 SYGVKD. Trimming left V 4 bases short and J 0 bases short, with 10 bases between. The CDR3 is 14 amino acids.

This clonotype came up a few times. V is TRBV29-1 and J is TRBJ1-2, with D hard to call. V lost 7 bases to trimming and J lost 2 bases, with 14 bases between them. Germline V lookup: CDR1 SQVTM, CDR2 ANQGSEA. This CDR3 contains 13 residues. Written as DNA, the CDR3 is TGCAGCGCATTCAGTCCAGACAACTATGGCTACACCTTC. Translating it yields CSAFSPDNYGYTF.

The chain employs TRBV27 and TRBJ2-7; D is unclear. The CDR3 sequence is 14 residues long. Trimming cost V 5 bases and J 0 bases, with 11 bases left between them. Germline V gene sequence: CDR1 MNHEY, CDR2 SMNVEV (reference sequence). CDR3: CASSNLGYSYEQYF. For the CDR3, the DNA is TGTGCCAGCAGTAATCTGGGTTACTCCTACGAGCAGTACTTC.

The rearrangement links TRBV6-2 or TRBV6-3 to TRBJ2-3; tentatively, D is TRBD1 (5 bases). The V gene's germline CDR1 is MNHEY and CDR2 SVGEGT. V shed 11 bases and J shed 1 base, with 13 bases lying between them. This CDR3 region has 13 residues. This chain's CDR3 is CAGAQTRTDTQYF. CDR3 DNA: TGTGCCGGGGCACAGACGCGCACAGATACGCAGTATTTT.

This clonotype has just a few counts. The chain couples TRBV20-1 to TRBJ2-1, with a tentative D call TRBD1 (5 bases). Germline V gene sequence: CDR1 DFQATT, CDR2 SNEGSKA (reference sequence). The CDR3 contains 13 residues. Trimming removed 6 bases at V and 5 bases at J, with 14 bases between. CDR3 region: CSAPDSGNNEQFF. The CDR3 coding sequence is TGCAGTGCCCCCGACTCAGGGAACAATGAGCAGTTCTTC.

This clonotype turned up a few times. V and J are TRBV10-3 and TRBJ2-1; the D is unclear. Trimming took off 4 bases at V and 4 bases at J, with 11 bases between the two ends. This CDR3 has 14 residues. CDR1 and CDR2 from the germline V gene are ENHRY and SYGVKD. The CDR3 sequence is CAISGSLEYNEQFF. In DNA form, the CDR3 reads TGTGCCATCAGTGGGTCGCTAGAGTACAATGAGCAGTTCTTC.

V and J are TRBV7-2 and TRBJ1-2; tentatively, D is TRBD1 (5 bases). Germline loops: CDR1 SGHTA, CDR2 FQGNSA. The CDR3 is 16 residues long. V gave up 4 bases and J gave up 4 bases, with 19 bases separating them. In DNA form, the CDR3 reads TGTGCCAGCAGCTACCCTACAGGTGCCAGCGGCTATGGCTACACCTTC. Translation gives CASSYPTGASGYGYTF.

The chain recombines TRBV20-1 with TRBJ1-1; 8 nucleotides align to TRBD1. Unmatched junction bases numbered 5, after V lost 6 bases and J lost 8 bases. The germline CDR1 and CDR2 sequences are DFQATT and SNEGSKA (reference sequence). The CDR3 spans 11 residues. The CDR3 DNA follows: TGCAGTGCCCGGACAGGGATGGAAGCTTTCTTT. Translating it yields CSARTGMEAFF.

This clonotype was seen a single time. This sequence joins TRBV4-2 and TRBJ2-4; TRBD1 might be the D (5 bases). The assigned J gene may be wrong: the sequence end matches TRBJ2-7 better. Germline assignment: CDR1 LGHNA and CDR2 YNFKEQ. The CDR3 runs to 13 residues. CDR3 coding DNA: TGTGCCAGCAGCCAAGAAGGGGCGTTCGAGCAGTACTTC. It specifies CASSQEGAFEQYF.

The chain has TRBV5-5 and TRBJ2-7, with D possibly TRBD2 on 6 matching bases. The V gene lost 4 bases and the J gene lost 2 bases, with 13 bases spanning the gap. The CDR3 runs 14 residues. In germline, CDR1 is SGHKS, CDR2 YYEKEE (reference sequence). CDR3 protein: CASSPGSQAYEQYF. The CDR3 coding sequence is TGTGCCAGCAGCCCCGGGAGCCAAGCCTACGAGCAGTACTTC. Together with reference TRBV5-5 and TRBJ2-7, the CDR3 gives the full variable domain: DAGVTQSPTHLIKTRGQQVTLRCSPISGHKSVSWYQQVLGQGPQFIFQYYEKEERGRGNFPDRFSARQFPNYSSELNVNALLLGDSALYLCASSPGSQAYEQYFGPGTRLTVT.

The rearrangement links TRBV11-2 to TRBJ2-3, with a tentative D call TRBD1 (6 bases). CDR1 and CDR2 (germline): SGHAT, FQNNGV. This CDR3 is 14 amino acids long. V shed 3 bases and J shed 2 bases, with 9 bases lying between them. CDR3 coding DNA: TGTGCCAGCAGCTTTCAGGGGTTCACAGATACGCAGTATTTT. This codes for CASSFQGFTDTQYF. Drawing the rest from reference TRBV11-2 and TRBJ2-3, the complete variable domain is EAGVAQSPRYKIIEKRQSVAFWCNPISGHATLYWYQQILGQGPKLLIQFQNNGVVDDSQLPKDRFSAERLKGVDSTLKIQPAKLEDSAVYLCASSFQGFTDTQYFGPGTRLTVL.

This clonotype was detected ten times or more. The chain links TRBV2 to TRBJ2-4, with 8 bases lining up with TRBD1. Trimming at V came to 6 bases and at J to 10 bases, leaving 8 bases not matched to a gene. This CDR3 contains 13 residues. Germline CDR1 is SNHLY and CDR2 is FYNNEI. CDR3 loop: CASRTQGEWIQYF. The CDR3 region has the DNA TGTGCCAGCAGAACACAGGGGGAGTGGATTCAGTACTTC.

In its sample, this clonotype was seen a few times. In DNA form, the CDR3 reads TGCAGCGTTGTCGGGGCGAACTCCTACGAGCAGTACTTC. It codes for CSVVGANSYEQYF. The chain carries TRBV29-1 and TRBJ2-7, with D perhaps being TRBD1 or TRBD2 (5 bases each). The V end was cut by 4 bases, the J end by 0 bases, with 10 bases between. Germline V gene sequence: CDR1 SQVTM, CDR2 ANQGSEA. The CDR3 totals 13 residues.

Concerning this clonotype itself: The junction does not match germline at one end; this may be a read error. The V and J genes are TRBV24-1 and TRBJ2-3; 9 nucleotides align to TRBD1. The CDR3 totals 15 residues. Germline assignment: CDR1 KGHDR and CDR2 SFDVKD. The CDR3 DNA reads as TGTGCCACCAGTGAGACCGGGACAGGGAGGGATATGCAGTATTTT. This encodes CATSETGTGRDMQYF.

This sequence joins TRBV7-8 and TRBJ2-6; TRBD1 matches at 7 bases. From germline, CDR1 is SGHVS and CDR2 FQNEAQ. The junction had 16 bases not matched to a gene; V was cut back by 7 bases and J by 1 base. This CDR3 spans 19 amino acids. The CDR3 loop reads CASTTGQGQPFSGANVLTF. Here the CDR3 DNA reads TGTGCCAGCACCACCGGGCAGGGACAGCCCTTTTCTGGGGCCAACGTCCTGACTTTC.

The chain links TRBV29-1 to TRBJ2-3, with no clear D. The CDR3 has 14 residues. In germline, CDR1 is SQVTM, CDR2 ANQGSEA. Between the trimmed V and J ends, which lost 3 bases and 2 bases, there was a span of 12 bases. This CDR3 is CSVDTSPSTDTQYF. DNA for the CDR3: TGCAGCGTTGATACAAGTCCCTCCACAGATACGCAGTATTTT.

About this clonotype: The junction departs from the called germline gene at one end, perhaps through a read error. CDR3 residues: CASSQETAVKTEAFF. DNA for the CDR3: TGTGCCAGCAGCCAAGAAACGGCGGTGAAGACTGAAGCTTTCTTT. The chain joins TRBV4-2 to TRBJ1-1; D unclear. The germline CDR1 and CDR2 sequences are LGHNA and YNFKEQ. This CDR3 region has 15 residues.

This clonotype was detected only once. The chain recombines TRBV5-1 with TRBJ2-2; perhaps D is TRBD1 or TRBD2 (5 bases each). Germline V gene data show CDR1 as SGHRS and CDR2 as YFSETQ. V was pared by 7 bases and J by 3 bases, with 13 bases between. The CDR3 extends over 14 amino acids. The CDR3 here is CASRRDGYTGELFF. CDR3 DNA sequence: TGCGCCAGCCGTCGGGACGGCTACACCGGGGAGCTGTTTTTT.

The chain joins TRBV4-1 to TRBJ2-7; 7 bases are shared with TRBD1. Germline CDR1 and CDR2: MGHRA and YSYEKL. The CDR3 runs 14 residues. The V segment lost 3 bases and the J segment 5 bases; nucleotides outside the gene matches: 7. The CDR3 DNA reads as TGCGCCAGCAGCCACCCCGACAGGGCCCACGAGCAGTACTTC. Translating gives CASSHPDRAHEQYF.

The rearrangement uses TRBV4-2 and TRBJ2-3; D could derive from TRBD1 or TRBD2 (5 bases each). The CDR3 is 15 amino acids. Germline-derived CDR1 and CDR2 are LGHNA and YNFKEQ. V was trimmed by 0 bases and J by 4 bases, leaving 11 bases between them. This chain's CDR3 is CASSQDLGVADTQYF. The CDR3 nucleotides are TGTGCCAGCAGCCAAGATCTGGGGGTCGCAGATACGCAGTATTTT.

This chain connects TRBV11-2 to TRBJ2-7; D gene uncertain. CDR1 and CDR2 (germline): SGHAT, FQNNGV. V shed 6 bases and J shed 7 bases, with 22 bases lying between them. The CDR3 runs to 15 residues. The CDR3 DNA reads TGTGCCAGCAGACCGCGAGTGCAGGCACCCAATGAGCAGTACTTC. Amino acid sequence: CASRPRVQAPNEQYF. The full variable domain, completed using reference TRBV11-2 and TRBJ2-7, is EAGVAQSPRYKIIEKRQSVAFWCNPISGHATLYWYQQILGQGPKLLIQFQNNGVVDDSQLPKDRFSAERLKGVDSTLKIQPAKLEDSAVYLCASRPRVQAPNEQYFGPGTRLTVT.

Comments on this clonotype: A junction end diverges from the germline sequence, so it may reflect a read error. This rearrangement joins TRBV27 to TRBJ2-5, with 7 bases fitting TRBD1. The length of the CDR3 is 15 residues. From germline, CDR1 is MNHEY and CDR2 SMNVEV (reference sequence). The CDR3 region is CASSLGKGARETKYF. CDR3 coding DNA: TGTGCCAGCAGTCTAGGGAAGGGGGCGAGAGAGACCAAGTACTTC.

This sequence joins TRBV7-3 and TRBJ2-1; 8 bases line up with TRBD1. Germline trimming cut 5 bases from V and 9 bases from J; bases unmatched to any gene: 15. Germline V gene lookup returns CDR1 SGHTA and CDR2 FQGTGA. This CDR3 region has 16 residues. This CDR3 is CASSHSGGPRPIEQFF. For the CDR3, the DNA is TGTGCCAGCAGCCATTCAGGGGGCCCCCGACCAATTGAGCAGTTCTTC. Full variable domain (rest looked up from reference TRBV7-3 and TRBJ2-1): GAGVSQTPSNKVTEKGKYVELRCDPISGHTALYWYRQSLGQGPEFLIYFQGTGAADDSGLPNDRFFAVRPEGSVSTLKIQRTERGDSAVYLCASSHSGGPRPIEQFFGPGTRLTVL.

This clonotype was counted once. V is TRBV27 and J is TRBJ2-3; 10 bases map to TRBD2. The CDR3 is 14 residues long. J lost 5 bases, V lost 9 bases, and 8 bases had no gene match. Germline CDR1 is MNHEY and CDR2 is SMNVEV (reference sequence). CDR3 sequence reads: CASGYPSGRDTQYF. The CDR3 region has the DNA TGTGCCAGTGGCTATCCTAGCGGGAGAGATACGCAGTATTTT.